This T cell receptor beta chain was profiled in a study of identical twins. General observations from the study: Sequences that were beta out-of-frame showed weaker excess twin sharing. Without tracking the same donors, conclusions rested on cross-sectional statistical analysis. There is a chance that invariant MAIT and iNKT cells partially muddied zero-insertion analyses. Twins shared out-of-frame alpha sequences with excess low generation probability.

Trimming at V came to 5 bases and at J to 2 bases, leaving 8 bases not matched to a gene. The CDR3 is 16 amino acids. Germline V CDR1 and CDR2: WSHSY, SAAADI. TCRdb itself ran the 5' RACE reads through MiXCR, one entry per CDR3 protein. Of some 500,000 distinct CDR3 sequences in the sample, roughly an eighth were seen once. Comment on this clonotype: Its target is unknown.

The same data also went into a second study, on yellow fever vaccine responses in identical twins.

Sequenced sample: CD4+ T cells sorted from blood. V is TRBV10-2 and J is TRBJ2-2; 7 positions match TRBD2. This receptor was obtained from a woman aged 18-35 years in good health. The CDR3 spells CASSHPGLPNTGELFF. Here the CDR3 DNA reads TGCGCCAGCAGTCACCCGGGACTACCAAACACCGGGGAGCTGTTTTTT.